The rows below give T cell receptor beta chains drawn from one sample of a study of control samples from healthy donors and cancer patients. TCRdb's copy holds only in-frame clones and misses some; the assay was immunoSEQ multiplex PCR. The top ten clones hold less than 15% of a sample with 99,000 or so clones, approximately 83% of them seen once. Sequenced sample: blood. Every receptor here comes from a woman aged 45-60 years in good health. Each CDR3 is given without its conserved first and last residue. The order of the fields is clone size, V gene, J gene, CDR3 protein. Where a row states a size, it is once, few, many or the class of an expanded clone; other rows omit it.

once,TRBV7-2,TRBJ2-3,ASSLGGKDTQY
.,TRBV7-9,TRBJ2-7,ASSRPGQGVRNEQY
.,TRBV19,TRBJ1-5,ASKRAGSNQPQH
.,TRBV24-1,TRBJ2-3,ATSTSVSTDTQY
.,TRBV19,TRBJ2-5,ASSSRDRQETQY
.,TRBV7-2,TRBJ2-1,ASSSGQGKEF
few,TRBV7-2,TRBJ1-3,ASSSPGRNTIY
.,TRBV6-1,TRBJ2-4,ASSEEGRTGRSLAKNIQY
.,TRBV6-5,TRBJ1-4,ASRLGGAVEKLF
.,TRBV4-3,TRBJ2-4,ASSQDREGSGSKNIQY
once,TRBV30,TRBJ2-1,AWRGHYNEQF
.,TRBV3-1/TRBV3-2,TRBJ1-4,ASSHGHLGLF
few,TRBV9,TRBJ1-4,ASSEGQGLSEKLF
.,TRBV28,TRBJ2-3,ASRDSMTDTQY
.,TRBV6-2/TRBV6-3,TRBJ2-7,ASSSHRGQGADEQY
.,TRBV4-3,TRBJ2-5,ASSQDPVAGGLGETQY
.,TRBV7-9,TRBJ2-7,ASSFLGLEPEQY
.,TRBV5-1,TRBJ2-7,ASSEGQGWGEQY
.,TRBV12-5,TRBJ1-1,ASGFTKDTEAF
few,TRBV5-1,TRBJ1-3,ASSSTWAYSGNTIY
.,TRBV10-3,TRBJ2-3,AIRPDRGGTDTQY
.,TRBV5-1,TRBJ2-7,ASRWDSPSYEQY
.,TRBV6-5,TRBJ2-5,ASSYIRTGQETQY
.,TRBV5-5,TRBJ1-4,ASSLGGPALNEKLF
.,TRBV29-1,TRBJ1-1,SVDLGGFGTEAF
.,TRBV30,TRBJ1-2,AWSEGGLGYGYT
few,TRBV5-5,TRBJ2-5,ASSGGQGGTPTQY
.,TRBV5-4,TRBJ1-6,ASSLEQGNSPLH
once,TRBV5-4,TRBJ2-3,ASSLRGTTDTQY
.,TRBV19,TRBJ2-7,ASSTGVRNEQY
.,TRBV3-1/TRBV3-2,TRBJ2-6,ASSPGGGGRPGANVLT
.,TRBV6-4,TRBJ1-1,ASSEGQGLNTEAF
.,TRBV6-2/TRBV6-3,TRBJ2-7,ASSYSTGHLLSYEQY
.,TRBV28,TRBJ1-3,ASSPTGSGNTIY
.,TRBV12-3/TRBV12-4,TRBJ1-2,ASSSQGRVGYT
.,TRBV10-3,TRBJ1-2,AISEGGQEYGYT
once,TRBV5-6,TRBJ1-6,ASSLEQGSSYNSPLH
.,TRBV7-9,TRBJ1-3,ASSPGQGARGNTIY
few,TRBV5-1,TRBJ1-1,ASSAGTQNTEAF
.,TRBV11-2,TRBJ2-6,ASSLDRATGANVLT
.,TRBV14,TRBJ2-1,ASSQGWGGRSYNEQF
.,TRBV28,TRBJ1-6,ASSPPHSNSPLH
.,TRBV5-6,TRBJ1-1,ASSHGRRNTEAF
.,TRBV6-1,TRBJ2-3,ASSESPKDTQY
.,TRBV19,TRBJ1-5,ASSIREMVGNQPQH
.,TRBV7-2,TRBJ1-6,ASSSQGGNNSPLH
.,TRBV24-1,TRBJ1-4,ATSDTGRNEKLF
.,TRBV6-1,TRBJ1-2,ASSEAVAGYGYT
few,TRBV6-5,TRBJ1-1,ASSRHGTEAF
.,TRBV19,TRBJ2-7,ASSNPTSGTTYEQY
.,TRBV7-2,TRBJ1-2,ASSRDRGGYGYT
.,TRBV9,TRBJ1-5,ASSAGGESQPQH
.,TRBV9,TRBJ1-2,ASSAPRGYT
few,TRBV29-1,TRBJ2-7,SARTGGFYEQY
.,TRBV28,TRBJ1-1,ASSLFQDRSFMNTEAF